This TCR beta chain is from a study of blood T cell repertoires in COVID-19. Looking at the study overall: Spain, Italy and the United States supplied samples that represented acute and convalescent COVID-19.

Generated by immunoSEQ multiplex PCR, the TCRdb table keeps only in-frame clones and is missing some. The sample records about 230,000 clones, 80% to 85% being singletons. Per the germline V gene, CDR1 is WSHSY and CDR2 is SAAADI. V lost 3 bases and J 6 bases, leaving 8 bases between the germline ends. CDR3 length: 12 residues. This TCR came from a man aged 35 to 55 with acute or convalescent COVID-19. The chain combines TRBV10-2 with TRBJ1-1; D unclear. Input material: peripheral blood. CDR3 coding DNA: TGCGCCAGCAGTGATCCGGAGGCTGAAGCTTTCTTT. It codes for CASSDPEAEAFF.